This T cell receptor beta chain was documented in a study of blood T cell repertoires in COVID-19. The CDR3 length is 12 residues. Trimming took 6 bases from V and 8 from J, leaving 10 bases between them. Original processing notes: Reference gene primer amplification gave estimated nucleated cell counts. Generated by immunoSEQ multiplex PCR, the TCRdb table keeps only in-frame clones and is missing some. V and J calls and clone size are those listed in that table; D and trimming were worked out from the DNA. The sample records 200,000 to 250,000 clones, 75% to 85% being singletons. Recruitment covered fewer than 25 US areas and drew participants whose ages spanned roughly 18 to 90 years.

The rearrangement joins TRBV12-3 or TRBV12-4 to TRBJ1-4, with D maybe TRBD1 (5 bases). The clonotype was recovered from a woman in her forties or fifties with acute COVID-19. What was sequenced was PBMCs or T cells enriched from blood (not recorded which). The chain's CDR3 is CASSLQGEKLFF. CDR3 in DNA: TGTGCCAGCAGCCTCCAGGGCGAAAAACTGTTTTTT.